Below are 31 T cell receptor beta chains sequenced from a single sample in a study of T cells in localized non-small cell lung cancer. The data were produced by immunoSEQ multiplex PCR, yet TCRdb's version contains in-frame clones alone and is incomplete. The sample consists of about 1,600 clones, about a sixth of them appearing once. The specimen comprised normal lung tissue next to the tumor, sampled before any cancer treatment. Receptors originate from a male donor at least 60 years old with stage III squamous cell lung carcinoma.

The rearrangement joins TRBV10-3 to TRBJ1-4, with D uncertain. The V gene's germline CDR1 is ENHRY and CDR2 SYGVKD. This CDR3 spans 14 amino acids. V was shortened by 0 bases and J by 6 bases, with 8 bases between the two germline ends. The CDR3 region is CAISESNIDEKLFF. The CDR3 region has the DNA TGTGCCATCAGTGAGTCGAACATAGATGAAAAACTGTTTTTT.

Turning to this clone: One junction end disagrees with the germline gene, perhaps due to a read error. The chain has TRBV6-8 and TRBJ2-5; 7 nucleotides line up with TRBD2. The CDR3 totals 16 residues. The germline V gene encodes CDR1 MNHGY and CDR2 SAAAGT. The CDR3 nucleotides read TGTGCCATCAGTGTTAGGTCCCTAGCGGCTCAAGAGACCCAGTACTTC. Translated: CAISVRSLAAQETQYF.

The chain recombines TRBV10-3 with TRBJ2-6; D perhaps matches TRBD1 (6 bases). Between the trimmed V and J ends, which lost 2 bases and 0 bases, there was a span of 11 bases. The CDR3 sequence is 17 residues long. The germline V gene has CDR1 ENHRY and CDR2 SYGVKD. CDR3 in DNA: TGTGCCATCAGTGAGCAGGGGTACGGCTCTGGGGCCAACGTCCTGACTTTC. Its protein product is CAISEQGYGSGANVLTF.

The chain joins TRBV6-8 to TRBJ2-3; D could derive from TRBD1 or TRBD2 (6 bases each). CDR1 is MNHGY, CDR2 SAAAGT, per germline. The CDR3 is 14 residues long. The germline V and J ends were trimmed by 2 bases and 4 bases, with 10 bases remaining between them. The chain's CDR3 is CASSYGGHADTQYF. The CDR3 DNA follows: TGTGCCAGCAGTTACGGGGGGCATGCAGATACGCAGTATTTT.

This rearrangement joins TRBV15 to TRBJ1-1; D is uncertain. Trimming took off 5 bases at V and 1 base at J, with 17 bases between the two ends. CDR1 LNHNV and CDR2 YYDKDF come from the germline V gene (reference sequence). This CDR3 spans 16 amino acids. For the CDR3, the DNA is TGTGCCACCAGCGGGTGGATAGGGATTACGAACACTGAAGCTTTCTTT. Protein sequence: CATSGWIGITNTEAFF.

V is TRBV19 and J is TRBJ2-3, with TRBD2 matching 8 bases. V shed 5 bases, J shed 0 bases, and the junction held 4 bases outside the gene matches. The CDR3 is 15 amino acids. CDR1 LNHDA and CDR2 SQIVND come from the germline V gene (reference sequence). The CDR3 DNA sequence: TGTGCCAGTAGTGATTTAGCGGGGAGCACAGATACGCAGTATTTT. Amino acids: CASSDLAGSTDTQYF.

V and J are TRBV30 and TRBJ2-3; D unresolved. CDR3 length: 15 amino acids. Germline values: CDR1 GTSNPN, CDR2 SVGIG (reference sequence). Trimming cost V 2 bases and J 2 bases, with 14 bases left between them. The CDR3 spells CAWSTRTGYTDTQYF. The CDR3 bases are TGTGCCTGGAGTACCCGGACCGGGTACACAGATACGCAGTATTTT.

This clone was found a few times. The rearrangement links TRBV28 to TRBJ1-2, with D unresolved. This CDR3 is 12 amino acids long. Trimming removed 5 bases from V and 1 base from J, with 5 bases in between. In germline, CDR1 is MDHEN, CDR2 SYDVKM. CDR3 sequence (DNA): TGTGCCAGCAGTATCATTAACTATGGCTACACCTTC. Amino acids: CASSIINYGYTF.

This clone is categorized as large (0.1 to 1%). This chain links TRBV6-8 with TRBJ2-7; the match to TRBD1 covers 9 bases. CDR3 length: 15 residues. Germline lookup yields CDR1 MNHGY and CDR2 SAAAGT. J lost 2 bases, V lost 5 bases, and 7 bases had no gene match. CDR3 loop: CASSVEQGAAYEQYF. DNA of the CDR3: TGTGCCAGCAGTGTGGAACAGGGGGCCGCCTACGAGCAGTACTTC.

The chain links TRBV14 to TRBJ2-1; 13 positions match TRBD2. Germline V gene sequence: CDR1 SGHDN, CDR2 FVKESK. V lost 1 base to trimming and J lost 15 bases; unmatched junction nucleotides: 6. The CDR3 has 14 amino acids. The CDR3 sequence: CASSQGLAGGRRFF. As DNA, the CDR3 is TGTGCCAGCAGCCAAGGACTAGCGGGGGGCCGTCGGTTCTTC.

This clone has only a few counts. The J gene is TRBJ2-7, the V gene TRBV11-3, with 13 bases lining up with TRBD2. CDR3 length: 16 residues. The V gene's germline CDR1 is SGHNT and CDR2 YENEEA. The junction had 8 bases not matched to a gene; V was cut back by 3 bases and J by 6 bases. This CDR3 is CASSFYTSGGAAEQYF. The CDR3 bases are TGTGCCAGCAGCTTCTATACTAGCGGGGGGGCCGCCGAGCAGTACTTC.

This chain uses TRBV18 with TRBJ2-5; 12 positions match TRBD1. Trimming cost V 2 bases and J 10 bases; bases outside gene matches: 17. This CDR3 has 18 residues. CDR1 is KGHSH and CDR2 is LQKENI in the germline V gene. The CDR3 DNA reads as TGTGCCAGCTCACCAGCGTCTCCGGGACAGGGGGCCGGATTAGGCCAGTACTTC. This encodes CASSPASPGQGAGLGQYF.

The chain uses TRBV6-8 and TRBJ1-3; D is possibly TRBD1 (6 bases). V was shortened by 7 bases and J by 0 bases, with 13 bases between the two germline ends. This CDR3 contains 15 residues. In germline, CDR1 is MNHGY, CDR2 SAAAGT. The CDR3 coding sequence is TGTGCCAGCAACCCACAGGGTCACTCTGGAAACACCATATATTTT. It codes for CASNPQGHSGNTIYF.

This clone is large (0.1 to 1%) within its sample. The CDR3 nucleotides read TGTGCCAGCAGCCCAGGGGGTGATAATTCACCCCTCCACTTT. It yields the protein CASSPGGDNSPLHF. The chain employs TRBV28 and TRBJ1-6; 7 bases line up with TRBD1. This CDR3 region has 14 residues. J gave up 5 bases and V 6 bases, and 4 bases lay outside the gene matches. The V gene's germline CDR1 is MDHEN and CDR2 SYDVKM.

As DNA, the CDR3 is TGCAGCGTCGAGGGGGTCCCTTACAATGAGCAGTTCTTC. It encodes CSVEGVPYNEQFF. The chain employs TRBV29-1 and TRBJ2-1; TRBD1 is a possible D gene (6 bases). Germline V lookup: CDR1 SQVTM, CDR2 ANQGSEA. V lost 6 bases to trimming and J lost 4 bases, with 13 bases between them. The CDR3 has 13 residues.

This clone showed up just a few times. The chain has TRBV6-8 and TRBJ1-4, with unresolved D. Germline CDR1 MNHGY, CDR2 SAAAGT. V dropped 5 bases and J dropped 5 bases, with 24 bases sitting between them. This CDR3 has 18 amino acids. CDR3 nucleotides: TGTGCCAGCAGTGACTGTCCAAGTCTCCTAGTCGACAATGAAAAACTGTTTTTT. It specifies CASSDCPSLLVDNEKLFF.

The rearrangement links TRBV11-3 to TRBJ1-2, with D maybe TRBD1 (5 bases). The CDR3 totals 14 residues. CDR1 SGHNT and CDR2 YENEEA come from the germline V gene. The V end lost 2 bases, the J end lost 5 bases, and 12 bases lay between the germline ends. The CDR3 sequence: CASSLQGFRYGYTF. DNA for the CDR3: TGTGCCAGCAGCTTACAGGGCTTTCGGTATGGCTACACCTTC.

The V and J genes are TRBV28 and TRBJ1-6, with D maybe TRBD1 (5 bases). Looked up from germline, CDR1 is MDHEN and CDR2 is SYDVKM. V dropped 3 bases and J dropped 4 bases, with 13 bases sitting between them. The CDR3 covers 16 residues. CDR3 residues: CASSLASDSYNSPLHF. In DNA, the CDR3 is TGTGCCAGCAGTTTGGCCTCCGACAGTTATAATTCACCCCTCCACTTT.

By sample fraction, this clone is medium-sized (0.01 to 0.1%). This chain connects TRBV11-3 to TRBJ1-1; TRBD1 is a possible D gene (6 bases). Deletions cut 3 bases from V and 7 bases from J, with 15 bases between. The germline CDR1 and CDR2 sequences are SGHNT and YENEEA. The CDR3 is 14 amino acids. The DNA of the CDR3 is TGTGCCAGCAGCTTGGATGGGGGGCTGAGTGAAGCTTTCTTT. Its protein is CASSLDGGLSEAFF.

The rearrangement uses TRBV14 and TRBJ2-1; D unresolved. The CDR3 covers 13 residues. Trimming stripped 5 bases from V and 0 bases from J, with 5 bases between. CDR1 and CDR2 from the germline V gene are SGHDN and FVKESK. This CDR3 is CASSYSSYNEQFF. Here the CDR3 DNA reads TGTGCCAGCAGCTACAGCTCCTACAATGAGCAGTTCTTC.

The table lists this clone with a few counts. V usage is TRBV28 and J usage is TRBJ1-3; TRBD1 agrees at 7 bases. The CDR3 is 16 amino acids. Looked up from germline, CDR1 is MDHEN and CDR2 is SYDVKM. V lost 4 bases and J lost 4; bases outside the gene matches: 10. The CDR3 loop reads CASSSPYRGGGNTIYF. CDR3 nucleotides: TGTGCCAGCAGTTCCCCCTACAGGGGAGGAGGAAACACCATATATTTT.

This clone is medium-sized in the sample. The V call is TRBV9, the J call TRBJ1-1; D might be TRBD1 (5 bases). Between the trimmed V and J ends, which lost 0 bases and 4 bases, there was a span of 10 bases. The CDR3 covers 14 residues. Germline CDR1 SGDLS, CDR2 YYNGEE. In DNA form, the CDR3 reads TGTGCCAGCAGCGTAGGGGAGGGGATCACTGAAGCTTTCTTT. Translation gives CASSVGEGITEAFF.

The chain combines TRBV11-3 with TRBJ1-2; 10 bases are a match to TRBD1. Germline CDR1 is SGHNT and CDR2 is YENEEA. The CDR3 is 15 amino acids. V lost 3 bases, J lost 8 bases, and 9 bases stayed unmatched. CDR3 nucleotides: TGTGCCAGCAGCTTGCCCGACAGGGGGCAGGAGGGCTACACCTTC. Residues: CASSLPDRGQEGYTF.

The rearrangement uses TRBV28 and TRBJ1-4; TRBD1 might be the D (6 bases). CDR1 and CDR2 (germline): MDHEN, SYDVKM. The V end lost 4 bases, the J end lost 8 bases, and 17 bases lay between the germline ends. This CDR3 is built from 15 residues. CDR3 bases: TGTGCCAGCAGTTCCGCCCGGGGACAACAAGAAAAACTGTTTTTT. Its protein is CASSSARGQQEKLFF.

This clone is deemed medium-sized. The V call is TRBV9, the J call TRBJ1-3, with D possibly being TRBD1 (5 bases). The CDR3 has 14 amino acids. Germline loops: CDR1 SGDLS, CDR2 YYNGEE. The V and J ends lost 4 bases and 4 bases respectively, with 12 bases between them. CDR3 residues: CASSPRDRGNTIYF. The CDR3 region has the DNA TGTGCCAGCAGCCCCCGGGACCGCGGAAACACCATATATTTT.

In its sample, this clone was seen a few times. This chain links TRBV9 with TRBJ2-3; 11 bases are a match to TRBD2. Germline lookup yields CDR1 SGDLS and CDR2 YYNGEE. After removal of 3 bases from V and 3 bases from J, the junction contained 6 bases not matched to a gene. CDR3 length equals 16 residues. The CDR3 nucleotides are TGTGCCAGCAGCGCGACTAGCGGGGAATCGACAGATACGCAGTATTTT. This sequence encodes CASSATSGESTDTQYF.

The chain combines TRBV19 with TRBJ1-2, with 7 nucleotides matching TRBD1. V shed 7 bases and J 4 bases; nucleotides not matched to a gene: 6. Per germline, CDR1 LNHDA and CDR2 SQIVND (reference sequence). The CDR3 is made up of 13 amino acids. CDR3 nucleotides: TGTGCCAGTAATCGACGACAGGGCTATGGCTACACCTTC. It yields the protein CASNRRQGYGYTF. The full variable domain, in which reference TRBV19 and TRBJ1-2 provide the parts outside the CDR3, is DGGITQSPKYLFRKEGQNVTLSCEQNLNHDAMYWYRQDPGQGLRLIYYSQIVNDFQKGDIAEGYSVSREKKESFPLTVTSAQKNPTAFYLCASNRRQGYGYTFGSGTRLTVV.

This clone counts as medium-sized. The chain joins TRBV7-2 to TRBJ1-6; D call uncertain. This CDR3 spans 13 amino acids. V lost 4 bases to trimming and J lost 9 bases, with 10 bases between them. Germline V gene sequence: CDR1 SGHTA, CDR2 FQGNSA. The CDR3: CASSSVPSSPLHF. DNA of the CDR3: TGTGCCAGCAGCTCGGTACCCTCTTCACCCCTCCACTTT. Full variable domain (outside the CDR3, taken from reference TRBV7-2 and TRBJ1-6): GAGVSQSPSNKVTEKGKDVELRCDPISGHTALYWYRQSLGQGLEFLIYFQGNSAPDKSGLPSDRFSAERTGGSVSTLTIQRTQQEDSAVYLCASSSVPSSPLHFGNGTRLTVT.

There are a few counts of this clone. The limits of the CDR3 on the DNA are not certain, so only TCRdb's listed CDR3 is given. This rearrangement joins TRBV28 to TRBJ1-2. CDR1 MDHEN and CDR2 SYDVKM come from the germline V gene. The CDR3 adds up to 14 amino acids, both ends counted. Here the CDR3 reads CASTRFGGVYGYTF.

The V and J genes are TRBV11-3 and TRBJ2-1, with TRBD1 matching over 11 bases. Trimming at V came to 7 bases and at J to 9 bases, leaving 17 bases not matched to a gene. The CDR3 covers 17 residues. The germline V gene encodes CDR1 SGHNT and CDR2 YENEEA. CDR3 residues: CASKQTGGQGVYPEQFF. In DNA, the CDR3 is TGTGCCAGCAAACAAACCGGGGGACAGGGGGTGTACCCTGAGCAGTTCTTC. The whole variable domain, remainder taken from reference TRBV11-3 and TRBJ2-1, is EAGVVQSPRYKIIEKKQPVAFWCNPISGHNTLYWYLQNLGQGPELLIRYENEEAVDDSQLPKDRFSAERLKGVDSTLKIQPAELGDSAVYLCASKQTGGQGVYPEQFFGPGTRLTVL.

This clone was seen more than once but under ten times. V usage is TRBV4-1 and J usage is TRBJ1-4; D is perhaps TRBD1 (6 bases). This CDR3 comprises 16 residues. Per the germline V gene, CDR1 is MGHRA and CDR2 is YSYEKL. The ends were cut back, 4 bases at V and 4 bases at J, with 16 bases in the middle. The DNA for the CDR3 is TGCGCCAGCAGCCGGACAGAGACAGAAAATAATGAAAAACTGTTTTTT. The encoded protein is CASSRTETENNEKLFF.